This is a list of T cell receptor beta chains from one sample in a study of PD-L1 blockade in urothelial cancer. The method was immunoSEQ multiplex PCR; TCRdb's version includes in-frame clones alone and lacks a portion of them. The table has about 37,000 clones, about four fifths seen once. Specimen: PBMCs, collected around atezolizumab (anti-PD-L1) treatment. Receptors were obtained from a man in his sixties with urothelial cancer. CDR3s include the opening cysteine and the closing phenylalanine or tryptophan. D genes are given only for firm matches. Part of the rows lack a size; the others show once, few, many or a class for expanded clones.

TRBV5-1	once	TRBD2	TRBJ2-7	CASSLAGGSRAYEQYF	TGCGCCAGCAGCTTGGCGGGGGGGAGTAGGGCCTACGAGCAGTACTTC
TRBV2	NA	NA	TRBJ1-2	CASSEAAYRDYGYTF	TGTGCCAGCAGTGAAGCGGCTTACAGGGACTATGGCTACACCTTC
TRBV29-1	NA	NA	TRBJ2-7	CSVSQESYEQYF	TGCAGCGTTTCACAGGAATCCTACGAGCAGTACTTC
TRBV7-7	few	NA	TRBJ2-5	CASSLRGSETQYF	TGTGCTAGCAGCTTACGAGGGTCGGAGACCCAGTACTTC
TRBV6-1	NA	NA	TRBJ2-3	CASGRDTNTDTQYF	TGTGCCAGCGGCCGGGACACCAACACAGATACGCAGTATTTT
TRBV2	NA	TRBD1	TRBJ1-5	CASSLDRGYQPQHF	TGTGCCAGCAGCCTGGACAGGGGGTATCAGCCCCAGCATTTT
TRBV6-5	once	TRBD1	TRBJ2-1	CASSLGQVRYNEQFF	TGTGCCAGCAGTCTAGGACAGGTCAGATACAATGAGCAGTTCTTC
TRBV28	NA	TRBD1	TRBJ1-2	CASSSPGQGAESYTF	TGTGCCAGCTCCTCCCCGGGACAGGGGGCGGAGAGCTACACCTTC
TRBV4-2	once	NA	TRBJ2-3	CASSQDGWGGDTQYF	TGTGCCAGCAGCCAAGATGGGTGGGGAGGAGATACGCAGTATTTT
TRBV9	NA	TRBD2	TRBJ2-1	CASSVAVLAGGQGNEQFF	TGTGCCAGCAGCGTAGCTGTCCTAGCGGGGGGGCAGGGCAATGAGCAGTTCTTC
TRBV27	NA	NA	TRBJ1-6	CASSLFRNSPLHF	TGTGCCAGCAGTTTATTCCGGAATTCACCCCTCCACTTT
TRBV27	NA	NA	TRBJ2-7	CASSPDRDNYEQYF	TGTGCCAGCAGTCCGGACCGGGACAACTACGAGCAGTACTTC